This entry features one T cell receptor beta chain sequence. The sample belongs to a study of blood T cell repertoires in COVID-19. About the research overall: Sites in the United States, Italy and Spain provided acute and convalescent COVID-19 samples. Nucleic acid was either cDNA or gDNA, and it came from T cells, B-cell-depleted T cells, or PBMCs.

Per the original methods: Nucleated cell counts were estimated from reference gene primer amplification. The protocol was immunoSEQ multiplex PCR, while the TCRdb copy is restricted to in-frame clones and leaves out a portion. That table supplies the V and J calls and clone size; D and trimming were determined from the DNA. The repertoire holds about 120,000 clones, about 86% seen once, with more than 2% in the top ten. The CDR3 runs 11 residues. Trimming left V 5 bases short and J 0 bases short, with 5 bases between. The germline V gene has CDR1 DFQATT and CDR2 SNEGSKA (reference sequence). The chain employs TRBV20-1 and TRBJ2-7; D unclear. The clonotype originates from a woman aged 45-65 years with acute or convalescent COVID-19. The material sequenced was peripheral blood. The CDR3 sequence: CSALSSYEQYF. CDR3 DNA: TGCAGTGCTCTCTCCTCCTACGAGCAGTACTTC.